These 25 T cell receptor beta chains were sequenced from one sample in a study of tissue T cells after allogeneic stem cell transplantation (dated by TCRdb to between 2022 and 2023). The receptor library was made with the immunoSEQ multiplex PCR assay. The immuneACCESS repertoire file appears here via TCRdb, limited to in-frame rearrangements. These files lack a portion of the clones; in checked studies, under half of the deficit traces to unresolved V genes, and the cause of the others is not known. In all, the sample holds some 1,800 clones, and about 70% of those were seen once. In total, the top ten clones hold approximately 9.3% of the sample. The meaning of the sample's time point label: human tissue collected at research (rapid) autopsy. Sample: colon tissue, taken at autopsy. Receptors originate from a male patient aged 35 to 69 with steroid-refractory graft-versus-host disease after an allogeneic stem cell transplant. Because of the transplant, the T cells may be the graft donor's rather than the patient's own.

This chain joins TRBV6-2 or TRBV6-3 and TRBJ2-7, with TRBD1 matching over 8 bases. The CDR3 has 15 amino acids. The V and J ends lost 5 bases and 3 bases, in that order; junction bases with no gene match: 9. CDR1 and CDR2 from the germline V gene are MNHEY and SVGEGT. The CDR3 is CASSVLGTGDYEQYF. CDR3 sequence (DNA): TGTGCCAGCAGTGTCCTCGGGACAGGCGACTACGAGCAGTACTTC.

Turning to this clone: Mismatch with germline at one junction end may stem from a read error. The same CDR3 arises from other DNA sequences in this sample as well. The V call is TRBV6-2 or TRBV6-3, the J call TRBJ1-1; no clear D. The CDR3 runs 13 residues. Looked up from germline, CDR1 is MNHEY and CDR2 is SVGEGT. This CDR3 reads CASSYVAGTEAFF. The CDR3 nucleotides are TGTGCCAGCAGTTACGTCGCGGGCACTGAAGCCTTCTTT.

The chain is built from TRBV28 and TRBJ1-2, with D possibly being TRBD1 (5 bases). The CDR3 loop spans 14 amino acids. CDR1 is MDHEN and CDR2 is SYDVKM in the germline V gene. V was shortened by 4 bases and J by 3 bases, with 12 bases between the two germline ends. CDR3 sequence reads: CASSSVGTDYGYTF. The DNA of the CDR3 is TGTGCCAGCAGTTCCGTCGGGACGGACTATGGCTACACCTTC.

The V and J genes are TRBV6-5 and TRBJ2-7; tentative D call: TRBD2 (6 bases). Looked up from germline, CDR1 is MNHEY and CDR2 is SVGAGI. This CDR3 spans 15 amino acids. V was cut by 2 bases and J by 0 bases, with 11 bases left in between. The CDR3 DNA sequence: TGTGCCAGCAGTTACCAGGCCGGGAGCTCCTACGAGCAGTACTTC. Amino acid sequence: CASSYQAGSSYEQYF.

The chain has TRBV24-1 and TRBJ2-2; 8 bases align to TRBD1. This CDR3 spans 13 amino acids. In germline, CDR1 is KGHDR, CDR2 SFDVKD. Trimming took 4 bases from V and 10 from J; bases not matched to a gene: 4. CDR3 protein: CATSDGQGTELFF. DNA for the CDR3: TGTGCCACCAGTGACGGACAGGGAACGGAGCTGTTTTTT.

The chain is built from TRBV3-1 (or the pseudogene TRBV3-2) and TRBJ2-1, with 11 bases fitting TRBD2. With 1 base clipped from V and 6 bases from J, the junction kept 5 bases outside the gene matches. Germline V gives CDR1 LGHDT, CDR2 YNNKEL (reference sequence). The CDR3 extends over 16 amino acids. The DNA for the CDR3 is TGTGCCAGCAGCCAAGTTAGCGGGGGGGTAGGCAATGAGCAGTTCTTC. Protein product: CASSQVSGGVGNEQFF.

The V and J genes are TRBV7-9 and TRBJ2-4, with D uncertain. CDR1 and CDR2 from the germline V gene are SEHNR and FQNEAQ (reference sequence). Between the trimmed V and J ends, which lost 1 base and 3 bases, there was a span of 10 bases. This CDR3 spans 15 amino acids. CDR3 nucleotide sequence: TGTGCCAGCAGCTTAGGGAATACTGGCAAAAACATTCAGTACTTC. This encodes CASSLGNTGKNIQYF.

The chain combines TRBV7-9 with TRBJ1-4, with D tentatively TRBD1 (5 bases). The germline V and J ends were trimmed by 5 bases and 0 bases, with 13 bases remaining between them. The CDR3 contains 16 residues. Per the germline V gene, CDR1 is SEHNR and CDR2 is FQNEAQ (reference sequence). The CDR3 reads CASSEGIRATNEKLFF. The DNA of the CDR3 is TGTGCCAGCAGCGAGGGGATCCGGGCAACTAATGAAAAACTGTTTTTT.

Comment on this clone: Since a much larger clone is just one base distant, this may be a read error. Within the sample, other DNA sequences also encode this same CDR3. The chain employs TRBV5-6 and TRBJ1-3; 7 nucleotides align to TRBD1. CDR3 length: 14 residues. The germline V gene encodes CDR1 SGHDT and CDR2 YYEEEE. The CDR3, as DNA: TGTGCCAGCAGCCCGACAGGGAGCGGAAATACCATATATTTT. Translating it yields CASSPTGSGNTIYF.

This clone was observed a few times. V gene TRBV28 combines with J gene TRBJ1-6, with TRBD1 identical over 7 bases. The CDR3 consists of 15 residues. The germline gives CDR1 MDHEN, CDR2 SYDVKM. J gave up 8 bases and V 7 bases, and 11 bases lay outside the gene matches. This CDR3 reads CASKSGGTTYSPLHF. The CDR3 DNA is TGTGCCAGCAAATCAGGGGGGACGACGTATTCACCCCTCCACTTT.

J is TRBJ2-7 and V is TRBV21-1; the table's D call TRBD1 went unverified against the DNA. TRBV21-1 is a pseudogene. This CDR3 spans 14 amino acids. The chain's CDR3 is CASTRDRGAYEQYF. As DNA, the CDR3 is TGTGCCAGCACCCGGGACAGGGGAGCATACGAGCAGTACTTC.

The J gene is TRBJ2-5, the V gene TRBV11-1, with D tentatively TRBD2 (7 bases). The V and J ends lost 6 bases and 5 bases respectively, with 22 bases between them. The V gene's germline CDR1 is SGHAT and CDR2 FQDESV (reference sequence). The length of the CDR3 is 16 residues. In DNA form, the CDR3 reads TGTGCCAGCAGTTTGGGGAGGGGGTCGGTTGTGGAGACCCAGTACTTC. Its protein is CASSLGRGSVVETQYF.

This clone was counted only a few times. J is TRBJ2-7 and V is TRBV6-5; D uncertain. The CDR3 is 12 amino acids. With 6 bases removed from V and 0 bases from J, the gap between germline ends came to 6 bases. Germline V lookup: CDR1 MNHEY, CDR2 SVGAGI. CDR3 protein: CASRTVSYEQYF. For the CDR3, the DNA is TGTGCCAGCAGGACCGTCTCCTACGAGCAGTACTTC.

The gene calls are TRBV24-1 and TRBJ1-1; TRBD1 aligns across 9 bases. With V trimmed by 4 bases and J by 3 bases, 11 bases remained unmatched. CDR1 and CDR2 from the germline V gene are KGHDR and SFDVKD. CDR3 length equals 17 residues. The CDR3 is CATSDRGTGSKYTEAFF. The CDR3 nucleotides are TGTGCCACCAGTGACCGCGGGACAGGGTCGAAGTACACTGAAGCTTTCTTT.

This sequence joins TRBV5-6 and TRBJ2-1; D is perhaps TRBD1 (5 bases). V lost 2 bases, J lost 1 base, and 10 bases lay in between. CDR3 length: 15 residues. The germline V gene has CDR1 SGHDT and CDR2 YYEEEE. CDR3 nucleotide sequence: TGTGCCAGCAGCTTCAACAGGATTTCCTACAATGAGCAGTTCTTC. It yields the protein CASSFNRISYNEQFF.

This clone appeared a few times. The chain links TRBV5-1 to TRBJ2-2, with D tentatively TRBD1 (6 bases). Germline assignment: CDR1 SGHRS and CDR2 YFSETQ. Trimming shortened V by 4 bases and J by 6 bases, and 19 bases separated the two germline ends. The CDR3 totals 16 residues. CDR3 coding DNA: TGCGCCAGCAGCCGCCCGGGACACACAGCCCCCGGGGAGCTGTTTTTT. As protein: CASSRPGHTAPGELFF.

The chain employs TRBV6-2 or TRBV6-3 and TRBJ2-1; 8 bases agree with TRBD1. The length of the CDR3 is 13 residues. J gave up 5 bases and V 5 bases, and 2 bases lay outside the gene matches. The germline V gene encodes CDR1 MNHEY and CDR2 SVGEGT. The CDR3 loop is CASSRTGNNEQFF. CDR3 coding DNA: TGTGCCAGCAGTCGGACAGGGAACAATGAGCAGTTCTTC.

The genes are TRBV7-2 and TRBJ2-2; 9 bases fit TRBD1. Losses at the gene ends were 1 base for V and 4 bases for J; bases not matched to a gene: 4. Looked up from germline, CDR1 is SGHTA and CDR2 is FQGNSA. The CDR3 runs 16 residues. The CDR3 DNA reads TGTGCCAGCAGCTTAGGGACAGGGGTTAGCACCGGGGAGCTGTTTTTT. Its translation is CASSLGTGVSTGELFF.

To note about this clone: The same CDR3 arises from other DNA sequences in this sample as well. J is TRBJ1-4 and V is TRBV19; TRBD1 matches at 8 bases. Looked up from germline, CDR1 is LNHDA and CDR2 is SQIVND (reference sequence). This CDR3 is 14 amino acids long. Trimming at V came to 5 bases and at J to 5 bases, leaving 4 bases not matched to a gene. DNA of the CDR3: TGTGCCAGTAGTTCAGGGGGCTGGAATGAAAAACTGTTTTTT. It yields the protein CASSSGGWNEKLFF. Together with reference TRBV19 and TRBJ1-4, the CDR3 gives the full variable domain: DGGITQSPKYLFRKEGQNVTLSCEQNLNHDAMYWYRQDPGQGLRLIYYSQIVNDFQKGDIAEGYSVSREKKESFPLTVTSAQKNPTAFYLCASSSGGWNEKLFFGSGTQLSVL.

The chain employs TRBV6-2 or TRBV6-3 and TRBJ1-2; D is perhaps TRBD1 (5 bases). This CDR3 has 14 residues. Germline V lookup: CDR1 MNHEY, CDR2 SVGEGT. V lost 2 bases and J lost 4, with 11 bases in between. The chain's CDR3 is CASSYAGTAYGYTF. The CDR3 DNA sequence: TGTGCCAGCAGTTACGCGGGGACGGCCTATGGCTACACCTTC.

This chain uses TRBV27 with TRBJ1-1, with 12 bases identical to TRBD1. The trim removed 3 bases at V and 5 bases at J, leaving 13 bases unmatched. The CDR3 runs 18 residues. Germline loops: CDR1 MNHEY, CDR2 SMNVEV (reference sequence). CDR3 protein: CASSFGYGDRGRGTEAFF. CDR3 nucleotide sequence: TGTGCCAGCAGTTTCGGGTATGGGGACAGGGGGCGAGGAACTGAAGCTTTCTTT.

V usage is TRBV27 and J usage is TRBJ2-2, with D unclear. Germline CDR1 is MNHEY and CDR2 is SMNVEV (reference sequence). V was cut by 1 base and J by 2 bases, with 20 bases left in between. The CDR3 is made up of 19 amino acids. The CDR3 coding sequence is TGTGCCAGCAGTTTATATTACCGGACGGCACTTCTAAACACCGGGGAGCTGTTTTTT. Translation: CASSLYYRTALLNTGELFF.

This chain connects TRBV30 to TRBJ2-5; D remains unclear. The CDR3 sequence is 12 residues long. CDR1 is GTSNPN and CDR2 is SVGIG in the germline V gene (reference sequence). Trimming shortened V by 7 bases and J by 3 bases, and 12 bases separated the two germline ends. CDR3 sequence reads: CAYGWQEETQYF. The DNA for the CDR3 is TGTGCCTACGGGTGGCAAGAAGAGACCCAGTACTTC.

In DNA, the CDR3 is TGCGCCAGCAGCCAAGAGCCACAGGGGGTCCGCGAGCAGTACTTC. Translation: CASSQEPQGVREQYF. The chain combines TRBV4-1 with TRBJ2-7; 8 bases fit TRBD1. The CDR3 extends over 15 amino acids. Germline V gene lookup returns CDR1 MGHRA and CDR2 YSYEKL. V shed 0 bases, J shed 6 bases, and the junction held 7 bases outside the gene matches.

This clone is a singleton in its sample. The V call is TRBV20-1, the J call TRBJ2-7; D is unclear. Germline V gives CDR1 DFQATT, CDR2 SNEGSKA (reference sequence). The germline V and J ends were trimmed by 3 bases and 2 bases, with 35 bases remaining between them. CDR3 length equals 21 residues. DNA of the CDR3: TGCAGTGCTAGTGCCATGCCGGGTTCTAAACCACAGACACGTTCGACCTACGAGCAGTACTTC. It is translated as CSASAMPGSKPQTRSTYEQYF.